What follows are 2 T cell receptor beta chains derived from one specimen sequenced in a study of blood T cell repertoires in COVID-19. Sequencing was performed with immunoSEQ multiplex PCR; in TCRdb, only in-frame clones are kept and a portion is missing. Found here are fewer than 150,000 clones, approximately 80% of them singletons; the top ten hold about 6.8%. Sequencing input: peripheral blood. These receptors all come from a man between 65 and 85 years old with acute or convalescent COVID-19.

This clone came up a few times. The chain couples TRBV11-3 to TRBJ2-7, with 12 positions matching TRBD1. The J segment lost 6 bases and the V segment lost 6 bases, leaving 15 bases of the junction unmatched. Germline lookup yields CDR1 SGHNT and CDR2 YENEEA. The CDR3 sequence is 17 residues long. The CDR3 region has the DNA TGTGCCAGCAGTGCCCGGGGGACAGGGGGCGCGTATGGCGAGCAGTACTTC. This gives the protein CASSARGTGGAYGEQYF.

The chain combines TRBV5-1 with TRBJ2-3, with 7 bases lining up with TRBD1. Trimming took 5 bases from V and 1 from J; bases not matched to a gene: 4. This CDR3 has 14 residues. CDR1 and CDR2 from the germline V gene are SGHRS and YFSETQ. CDR3 loop: CASSRTGGTDTQYF. The CDR3 bases are TGCGCCAGCAGTCGTACAGGGGGCACAGATACGCAGTATTTT.